Listed here are 2 T cell receptor beta chains from one sample, sequenced in a study of cytomegalovirus exposure and HLA in healthy donors. PCR involved 60 Vbeta and 13 Jbeta primers. The repertoire was sequenced with immunoSEQ multiplex PCR; TCRdb's copy has only in-frame clones and lacks some. The table includes 130,000 to 150,000 clones, 64% detected once. Sequenced input: PBMCs. The receptors were gathered from a young woman in good health and CMV-seropositive.

The chain employs TRBV27 and TRBJ2-5, with TRBD1 matching over 7 bases. The J call may be wrong; the DNA end is better matched by TRBJ2-7. Germline-derived CDR1 and CDR2 are MNHEY and SMNVEV (reference sequence). The CDR3 contains 14 residues. The CDR3, as DNA: TGTGCCAGCAGCTTTCGGGACAGCTCTTCCGAGCAGTACTTC. Residues: CASSFRDSSSEQYF.

The chain combines TRBV6-1 with TRBJ2-5; 8 nucleotides align to TRBD2. The V and J ends lost 5 bases and 7 bases, in that order; junction bases with no gene match: 6. CDR1 and CDR2 from the germline V gene are MNHNS and SASEGT. There are 13 residues in the CDR3. The CDR3 protein is CASSPDRGGTQYF. The CDR3 DNA is TGTGCCAGCAGTCCAGACCGGGGGGGGACCCAGTACTTC.